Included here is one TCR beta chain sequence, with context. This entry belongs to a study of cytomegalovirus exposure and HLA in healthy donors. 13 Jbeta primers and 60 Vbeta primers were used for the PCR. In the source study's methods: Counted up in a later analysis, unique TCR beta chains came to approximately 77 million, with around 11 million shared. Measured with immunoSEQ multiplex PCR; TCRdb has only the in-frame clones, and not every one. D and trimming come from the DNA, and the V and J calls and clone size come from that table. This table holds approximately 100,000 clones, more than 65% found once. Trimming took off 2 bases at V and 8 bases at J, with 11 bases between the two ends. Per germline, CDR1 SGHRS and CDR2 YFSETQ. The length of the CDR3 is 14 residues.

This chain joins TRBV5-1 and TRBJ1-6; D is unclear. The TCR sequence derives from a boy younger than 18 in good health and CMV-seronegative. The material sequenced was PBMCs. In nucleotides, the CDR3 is TGCGCCAGCAGCTTCGGTTTACTATATTCACCCCTCCACTTT. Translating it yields CASSFGLLYSPLHF.